This T cell receptor beta chain stems from a study of T cells in Graves' hyperthyroidism and ophthalmopathy. This clonotype was seen more than once but under ten times. TCR beta CDR3 sequences were amplified from RNA transcripts. A first-round RT-PCR of the TCR CDR3 used the HTBI primer set. TCRdb re-called the multiplex PCR reads with MiXCR, one entry per CDR3 protein. The sample yields under 350,000 distinct CDR3 sequences, 15% to 20% seen once. The junction had 8 bases not matched to a gene; V was cut back by 3 bases and J by 7 bases. The CDR3 loop spans 14 amino acids. The germline gives CDR1 MNHNS, CDR2 SASEGT.

Input material: blood. The receptor comes from a woman aged 45-59 years with Graves' hyperthyroidism. V is TRBV6-1 and J is TRBJ1-1, with 7 positions matching TRBD1. Here the CDR3 reads CASSDPDRVGEAFF. CDR3 DNA sequence: TGTGCCAGCAGTGACCCCGACAGGGTGGGTGAAGCTTTCTTT.